This T cell receptor (beta chain) emerged from a study of cytomegalovirus exposure and HLA in healthy donors. Primers: 60 Vbeta forward and 13 Jbeta reverse. The protocol was immunoSEQ multiplex PCR, while the TCRdb copy is restricted to in-frame clones and leaves out a portion. The sample records about 180,000 clones, 72% being singletons. Study results and caveats: Among TCR beta chains, those listed as cytomegalovirus-associated numbered around 180. Common viral pathogens were later found to be apparently linked to several of the most significant clusters. Earlier analysis yielded a pattern in which most TCR beta V segments were productive about 87% or about 30% of the time. The authors later found HLA-associated TCR beta chains more clonally expanded than equally common others.

Germline-derived CDR1 and CDR2 are MNHNS and SASEGT. This CDR3 region has 13 residues. V lost 8 bases and J 7 bases, leaving 18 bases between the germline ends. A note on this clone: The antigen remains undetermined.

The sequenced sample consisted of PBMCs. This TCR was recovered from a human donor in good health. V and J are TRBV6-1 and TRBJ2-7, with D possibly being TRBD2 (6 bases). The CDR3: CASVGYPRGEQYF. The CDR3, as DNA: TGTGCCAGCGTGGGGTACCCGCGGGGAGAGCAGTACTTC.